This T cell receptor (beta chain) was observed in a study of cytomegalovirus exposure and HLA in healthy donors. The primer mix had 60 Vbeta and 13 Jbeta primers. Clones were sequenced by immunoSEQ multiplex PCR, and TCRdb holds only the in-frame ones, with some missing. The table includes 150,000 to 200,000 clones, around 76% detected once. In germline, CDR1 is SEHNR, CDR2 FQNEAQ (reference sequence). V lost 8 bases and J 0 bases, leaving 7 bases between the germline ends. This CDR3 contains 13 residues. The sample consisted of PBMCs. V usage is TRBV7-9 and J usage is TRBJ2-2, with D uncertain. This TCR came from a man aged 35 to 55 in good health and CMV-seropositive. The CDR3 coding sequence is TGTGCCAGCCGTCCCGCGAACACCGGGGAGCTGTTTTTT. This sequence encodes CASRPANTGELFF.